These 13 T cell receptor beta chains originate from one sample sequenced in a study of technical replicates of blood from four donors. The method was immunoSEQ multiplex PCR; TCRdb's version includes in-frame clones alone and lacks a portion of them. The sample contains about 70,000 clones, approximately 97% of which appear only once. The sample taken for sequencing was T cells isolated from PBMCs. These receptors all come from a human donor in good health.

This rearrangement joins TRBV30 to TRBJ2-5; 12 bases are shared with TRBD2. There are 14 residues in the CDR3. Trimming took 3 bases from V and 2 from J; bases not matched to a gene: 1. Germline CDR1 is GTSNPN and CDR2 is SVGIG (reference sequence). CDR3 DNA: TGTGCCTGGAGACTAGCGGGGGGACAAGAGACCCAGTACTTC. It specifies CAWRLAGGQETQYF.

The chain is built from TRBV2 and TRBJ1-1; 11 bases match TRBD1. The trim removed 5 bases at V and 6 bases at J, leaving 17 bases unmatched. CDR1 and CDR2 from the germline V gene are SNHLY and FYNNEI. This CDR3 is built from 18 residues. The CDR3 DNA reads TGTGCCAGCAGTAAGATGGGGACAGGGGGTTTTCTGGGAGCTGAAGCTTTCTTT. Protein: CASSKMGTGGFLGAEAFF.

This clone has only one observation. The chain couples TRBV6-5 to TRBJ1-4; D is perhaps TRBD1 (5 bases). The CDR3 consists of 14 residues. Per the germline V gene, CDR1 is MNHEY and CDR2 is SVGAGI. The ends were cut back, 7 bases at V and 0 bases at J, with 9 bases in the middle. This CDR3 is CASKPTATNEKLFF. CDR3 DNA sequence: TGTGCCAGCAAACCGACAGCAACTAATGAAAAACTGTTTTTT.

V is TRBV9 and J is TRBJ2-1, with D perhaps matching TRBD1 (5 bases). Germline loops: CDR1 SGDLS, CDR2 YYNGEE. This CDR3 is 16 amino acids long. Trimming removed 1 base at V and 4 bases at J, with 15 bases between. The CDR3 here is CASSVNEQTDYNEQFF. CDR3 bases: TGTGCCAGCAGCGTAAACGAACAGACAGATTACAATGAGCAGTTCTTC.

The rearrangement joins TRBV6-1 to TRBJ2-7; 8 bases match TRBD1. Trimming at V came to 5 bases and at J to 5 bases, leaving 11 bases not matched to a gene. This CDR3 is 15 amino acids long. Germline V gives CDR1 MNHNS, CDR2 SASEGT. The CDR3 coding sequence is TGTGCCAGCAGTAACTTTCCGGGACAGGTAAACGAGCAGTACTTC. Amino acid sequence: CASSNFPGQVNEQYF.

The chain is built from TRBV29-1 and TRBJ2-3; 9 nucleotides align to TRBD1. This CDR3 has 14 amino acids. Germline V lookup: CDR1 SQVTM, CDR2 ANQGSEA. Losses at the gene ends were 7 bases for V and 0 bases for J; bases not matched to a gene: 5. The CDR3 protein is CSATGTGSTDTQYF. The CDR3 nucleotides read TGCAGCGCCACCGGGACAGGGAGCACAGATACGCAGTATTTT.

The chain uses TRBV11-3 and TRBJ2-1; 9 nucleotides match TRBD2. Germline assignment: CDR1 SGHNT and CDR2 YENEEA. V gave up 5 bases and J gave up 2 bases; unmatched junction bases: 7. This CDR3 spans 16 amino acids. DNA for the CDR3: TGTGCCAGCAGCCCGCTTGCGGGGGGGGCCTACAATGAGCAGTTCTTC. Translating gives CASSPLAGGAYNEQFF.

The gene calls are TRBV30 and TRBJ2-2; 9 bases agree with TRBD1. The germline V gene has CDR1 GTSNPN and CDR2 SVGIG (reference sequence). V shed 3 bases and J 5 bases; nucleotides not matched to a gene: 13. This CDR3 is built from 17 residues. CDR3 sequence: CAWREWGGQGSTGELFF. DNA for the CDR3: TGTGCCTGGAGGGAGTGGGGGGGACAGGGAAGTACCGGGGAGCTGTTTTTT.

This chain links TRBV4-1 with TRBJ2-5, with a possible D match to TRBD2 (5 bases). The V end lost 3 bases, the J end lost 5 bases, and 16 bases lay between the germline ends. This CDR3 is 15 amino acids long. In germline, CDR1 is MGHRA, CDR2 YSYEKL. CDR3 residues: CASSHPMPGSETQYF. Written as DNA, the CDR3 is TGCGCCAGCAGCCACCCGATGCCGGGGAGTGAGACCCAGTACTTC.

The genes are TRBV13 and TRBJ2-7; tentatively, D is TRBD1 (5 bases). The CDR3 extends over 12 amino acids. V was clipped by 4 bases and J by 5 bases, with 9 bases between them. Per germline, CDR1 PRHDT and CDR2 FYEKMQ (reference sequence). The CDR3 coding sequence is TGTGCCAGCAGCTACGGACAAAACGAGCAGTACTTC. Translation: CASSYGQNEQYF.

The V gene is TRBV6-1, the J gene TRBJ2-1, with no clear D. V was pared by 0 bases and J by 3 bases, with 12 bases between. Germline-derived CDR1 and CDR2 are MNHNS and SASEGT. The CDR3 consists of 16 residues. The CDR3 nucleotides are TGTGCCAGCAGTGAAGCCTTGGCTGGCGGCTACAATGAGCAGTTCTTC. It yields the protein CASSEALAGGYNEQFF.

The chain has TRBV30 and TRBJ1-5, with D unclear. This CDR3 comprises 13 residues. V lost 2 bases and J lost 6, with 11 bases in between. CDR1 and CDR2 (germline): GTSNPN, SVGIG (reference sequence). The CDR3 protein is CAWSSRGGQPQHF. The CDR3 DNA is TGTGCCTGGAGTTCCCGTGGCGGTCAGCCCCAGCATTTT. Full variable domain (missing parts from reference TRBV30 and TRBJ1-5): SQTIHQWPATLVQPVGSPLSLECTVEGTSNPNLYWYRQAAGRGLQLLFYSVGIGQISSEVPQNLSASRPQDRQFILSSKKLLLSDSGFYLCAWSSRGGQPQHFGDGTRLSIL.

The V and J genes are TRBV10-3 and TRBJ2-7; D possibly corresponds to TRBD2 (6 bases). In germline, CDR1 is ENHRY, CDR2 SYGVKD. V lost 10 bases, J lost 2 bases, and 15 bases lay in between. This CDR3 spans 13 amino acids. CDR3 region: CATTREATYEQYF. CDR3 DNA: TGTGCCACAACAAGGGAGGCTACCTACGAGCAGTACTTC.